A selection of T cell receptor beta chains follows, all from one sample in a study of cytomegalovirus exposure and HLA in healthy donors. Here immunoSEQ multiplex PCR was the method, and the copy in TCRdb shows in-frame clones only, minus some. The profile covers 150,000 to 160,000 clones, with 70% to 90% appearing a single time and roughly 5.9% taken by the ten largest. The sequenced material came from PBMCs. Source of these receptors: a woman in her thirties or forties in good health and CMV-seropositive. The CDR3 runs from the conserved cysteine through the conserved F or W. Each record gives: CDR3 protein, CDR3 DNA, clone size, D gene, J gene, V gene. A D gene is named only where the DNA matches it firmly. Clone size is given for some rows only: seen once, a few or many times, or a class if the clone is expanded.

CDR3aa: CASSPPGEGSTNEKLFF
CDR3nt: TGCGCCAGCAGCCCTCCGGGGGAGGGATCAACTAATGAAAAACTGTTTTTT
abundance: once
d_gene: NA
j_gene: TRBJ1-4
v_gene: TRBV4-1

CDR3aa: CASSSNPGGGGYTF
CDR3nt: TGTGCCAGCAGCTCGAATCCGGGGGGAGGTGGCTACACCTTC
abundance: NA
d_gene: NA
j_gene: TRBJ1-2
v_gene: TRBV7-2

CDR3aa: CSASRWGAYNEQFF
CDR3nt: TGCAGCGCTAGTCGATGGGGGGCCTACAATGAGCAGTTCTTC
abundance: NA
d_gene: NA
j_gene: TRBJ2-1
v_gene: TRBV29-1

CDR3aa: CSVDEGFYGYTF
CDR3nt: TGCAGCGTTGATGAGGGTTTCTATGGCTACACCTTC
abundance: NA
d_gene: NA
j_gene: TRBJ1-2
v_gene: TRBV29-1

CDR3aa: CATSLTPMEQFF
CDR3nt: TGTGCCACCTCATTGACACCTATGGAGCAGTTCTTC
abundance: once
d_gene: NA
j_gene: TRBJ2-1
v_gene: TRBV18

CDR3aa: CASSYSEGEAFF
CDR3nt: TGTGCCAGCAGTTACTCGGAGGGGGAAGCTTTCTTT
abundance: NA
d_gene: NA
j_gene: TRBJ1-1
v_gene: TRBV6-5

CDR3aa: CSARGGKF
CDR3nt: TGCAGTGCTAGGGGGGGGAAATTT
abundance: NA
d_gene: NA
j_gene: TRBJ1-1
v_gene: TRBV20-1

CDR3aa: CASSSTQVIDTQYF
CDR3nt: TGCGCCAGCAGCTCTACCCAGGTTATAGATACGCAGTATTTT
abundance: NA
d_gene: NA
j_gene: TRBJ2-3
v_gene: TRBV5-1

CDR3aa: CASRDRGGEQYF
CDR3nt: TGTGCCAGCAGGGACAGGGGCGGCGAGCAGTACTTC
abundance: NA
d_gene: TRBD1
j_gene: TRBJ2-7
v_gene: TRBV6-5

CDR3aa: CASSEGFGNYGYTF
CDR3nt: TGTGCCAGCAGTGAGGGCTTCGGAAACTATGGCTACACCTTC
abundance: NA
d_gene: NA
j_gene: TRBJ1-2
v_gene: TRBV6-1

CDR3aa: CASSWDYQNNEQFF
CDR3nt: TGTGCCAGCAGCTGGGACTATCAAAACAATGAGCAGTTCTTC
abundance: NA
d_gene: TRBD2
j_gene: TRBJ2-1
v_gene: TRBV6-5

CDR3aa: CASTGTGGTGELFF
CDR3nt: TGTGCCAGCACCGGGACAGGCGGCACCGGGGAGCTGTTTTTT
abundance: NA
d_gene: TRBD1
j_gene: TRBJ2-2
v_gene: TRBV28

CDR3aa: CASSAGGRVAGELFF
CDR3nt: TGTGCCAGCAGCGCAGGAGGTCGGGTGGCCGGGGAGCTGTTTTTT
abundance: NA
d_gene: NA
j_gene: TRBJ2-2
v_gene: TRBV9

CDR3aa: CASSLFVLAGGSYEQYF
CDR3nt: TGTGCCAGCAGCTTGTTTGTACTAGCGGGGGGATCCTACGAGCAGTACTTC
abundance: once
d_gene: TRBD2
j_gene: TRBJ2-7
v_gene: TRBV5-6

CDR3aa: CAISESIAGGRTGELFF
CDR3nt: TGTGCCATCAGTGAATCCATAGCGGGAGGTCGAACCGGGGAGCTGTTTTTT
abundance: NA
d_gene: TRBD2
j_gene: TRBJ2-2
v_gene: TRBV10-3

CDR3aa: CASSERESSYNEQFF
CDR3nt: TGTGCCAGCTCGGAGCGGGAGAGCTCCTACAATGAGCAGTTCTTC
abundance: NA
d_gene: TRBD2
j_gene: TRBJ2-1
v_gene: TRBV18

CDR3aa: CASSGFGQRVGSEQYF
CDR3nt: TGTGCCAGCAGTGGCTTTGGACAGCGCGTGGGGAGCGAGCAGTACTTC
abundance: NA
d_gene: NA
j_gene: TRBJ2-7
v_gene: TRBV6-1

CDR3aa: CASSPDRGLSGTEAFF
CDR3nt: TGTGCCAGCAGTCCGGACAGGGGCCTTTCGGGCACTGAAGCTTTCTTT
abundance: NA
d_gene: TRBD1
j_gene: TRBJ1-1
v_gene: TRBV28

CDR3aa: CASSIQGPGNEQFF
CDR3nt: TGTGCCAGTAGTATACAGGGGCCGGGGAATGAGCAGTTCTTC
abundance: NA
d_gene: NA
j_gene: TRBJ2-1
v_gene: TRBV19

CDR3aa: CASSPRRDTEAFF
CDR3nt: TGTGCCAGCTCACCGAGGAGGGACACTGAAGCTTTCTTT
abundance: NA
d_gene: NA
j_gene: TRBJ1-1
v_gene: TRBV18

CDR3aa: CASSFITSGQETQYF
CDR3nt: TGCGCCAGCAGCTTCATAACTAGCGGCCAAGAGACCCAGTACTTC
abundance: NA
d_gene: TRBD2
j_gene: TRBJ2-5
v_gene: TRBV5-1

CDR3aa: CASSFGAGRDVTEAFF
CDR3nt: TGTGCCAGCAGCTTTGGGGCTGGGAGGGATGTAACTGAAGCTTTCTTT
abundance: NA
d_gene: NA
j_gene: TRBJ1-1
v_gene: TRBV7-9

CDR3aa: CAWSPDRGSNEQFF
CDR3nt: TGTGCCTGGAGTCCGGACAGGGGCAGCAATGAGCAGTTCTTC
abundance: few
d_gene: TRBD1
j_gene: TRBJ2-1
v_gene: TRBV30

CDR3aa: CASSEWAGRTGELFF
CDR3nt: TGTGCCAGCAGTGAATGGGCAGGGCGGACCGGGGAGCTGTTTTTT
abundance: once
d_gene: NA
j_gene: TRBJ2-2
v_gene: TRBV6-1

CDR3aa: CASCGQSYEKLFF
CDR3nt: TGTGCCAGTTGTGGGCAGAGCTATGAAAAACTGTTTTTT
abundance: NA
d_gene: NA
j_gene: TRBJ1-4
v_gene: TRBV2

CDR3aa: CASSSGLAGPNEQFF
CDR3nt: TGTGCCAGCTCATCAGGACTAGCGGGGCCCAATGAGCAGTTCTTC
abundance: NA
d_gene: TRBD2
j_gene: TRBJ2-1
v_gene: TRBV18

CDR3aa: CASRPTSGGTDTQYF
CDR3nt: TGTGCCAGCAGACCCACTAGCGGGGGCACAGATACGCAGTATTTT
abundance: NA
d_gene: TRBD2
j_gene: TRBJ2-3
v_gene: TRBV27

CDR3aa: CAISVGQGVIYEQYF
CDR3nt: TGTGCCATCAGTGTGGGACAGGGGGTCATATACGAGCAGTACTTC
abundance: NA
d_gene: TRBD1
j_gene: TRBJ2-7
v_gene: TRBV10-3

CDR3aa: CASSPLGTGGTNTGELFF
CDR3nt: TGTGCCAGCTCGCCTCTCGGAACAGGGGGAACGAACACCGGGGAGCTGTTTTTT
abundance: NA
d_gene: TRBD1
j_gene: TRBJ2-2
v_gene: TRBV18

CDR3aa: CASSVLTGGSGNTIYF
CDR3nt: TGTGCCAGCAGCGTTCTTACAGGTGGCTCTGGAAACACCATATATTTT
abundance: once
d_gene: NA
j_gene: TRBJ1-3
v_gene: TRBV9

CDR3aa: CASSEFESGANVLTF
CDR3nt: TGTGCCAGCAGTGAATTTGAGAGTGGGGCCAACGTCCTGACTTTC
abundance: NA
d_gene: NA
j_gene: TRBJ2-6
v_gene: TRBV6-1

CDR3aa: CASSRIIGSYNEQFF
CDR3nt: TGCGCCAGCAGCCGTATAATCGGCTCCTACAATGAGCAGTTCTTC
abundance: NA
d_gene: NA
j_gene: TRBJ2-1
v_gene: TRBV4-1

CDR3aa: CASSAAGSYIQYF
CDR3nt: TGTGCCAGCAGTGCGGCGGGGTCGTACATTCAGTACTTC
abundance: NA
d_gene: NA
j_gene: TRBJ2-4
v_gene: TRBV2

CDR3aa: CASSGQAAGTEAFF
CDR3nt: TGTGCCAGCAGCGGACAGGCGGCGGGCACTGAAGCTTTCTTT
abundance: few
d_gene: TRBD1
j_gene: TRBJ1-1
v_gene: TRBV7-6

CDR3aa: CASSRVLAASTDTQYF
CDR3nt: TGTGCCAGCAGCCGAGTACTAGCTGCTAGCACAGATACGCAGTATTTT
abundance: few
d_gene: NA
j_gene: TRBJ2-3
v_gene: TRBV4-2

CDR3aa: CASSPENTDTQYF
CDR3nt: TGCGCCAGCAGCCCGGAGAACACAGATACGCAGTATTTT
abundance: few
d_gene: NA
j_gene: TRBJ2-3
v_gene: TRBV5-1

CDR3aa: CASSLIALAGARRYSYNEQFF
CDR3nt: TGTGCCAGCAGCTTAATCGCGCTAGCGGGAGCCCGACGATACTCCTACAATGAGCAGTTCTTC
abundance: NA
d_gene: TRBD2
j_gene: TRBJ2-1
v_gene: TRBV7-8

CDR3aa: CASRQDRDLSYNSPLHF
CDR3nt: TGCGCCAGCAGACAGGACAGGGATTTGTCCTATAATTCACCCCTCCACTTT
abundance: NA
d_gene: TRBD1
j_gene: TRBJ1-6
v_gene: TRBV5-1

CDR3aa: CASSPGTGGNYEQYF
CDR3nt: TGCGCCAGCAGCCCCGGGACAGGGGGCAATTACGAGCAGTACTTC
abundance: NA
d_gene: TRBD1
j_gene: TRBJ2-7
v_gene: TRBV4-1

CDR3aa: CASSPLRIGQGVVGYTF
CDR3nt: TGTGCCAGCTCACCACTGCGCATCGGACAGGGGGTTGTGGGCTACACCTTC
abundance: NA
d_gene: TRBD1
j_gene: TRBJ1-2
v_gene: TRBV18

CDR3aa: CASSLVSTDTQYF
CDR3nt: TGCGCCAGCAGCTTGGTGTCTACAGATACGCAGTATTTT
abundance: NA
d_gene: NA
j_gene: TRBJ2-3
v_gene: TRBV5-1

CDR3aa: CASSILGQGAQPQHF
CDR3nt: TGTGCCAGTAGTATCTTGGGACAGGGGGCCCAGCCCCAGCATTTT
abundance: few
d_gene: TRBD1
j_gene: TRBJ1-5
v_gene: TRBV19

CDR3aa: CASSFTGFEQYF
CDR3nt: TGTGCCAGCAGTTTTACGGGATTTGAGCAGTACTTC
abundance: NA
d_gene: NA
j_gene: TRBJ2-7
v_gene: TRBV28

CDR3aa: CASSTFSDTEAFF
CDR3nt: TGTGCCAGTAGTACCTTTTCGGACACTGAAGCTTTCTTT
abundance: NA
d_gene: NA
j_gene: TRBJ1-1
v_gene: TRBV19

CDR3aa: CASTRRLAGITDTQYF
CDR3nt: TGTGCCAGCACCCGAAGGCTAGCGGGGATCACAGATACGCAGTATTTT
abundance: once
d_gene: TRBD2
j_gene: TRBJ2-3
v_gene: TRBV2

CDR3aa: CASSLPRGGSRGQETQYF
CDR3nt: TGTGCCAGCAGCTTGCCGAGGGGCGGCAGCAGGGGGCAAGAGACCCAGTACTTC
abundance: NA
d_gene: TRBD1
j_gene: TRBJ2-5
v_gene: TRBV7-9

CDR3aa: CASSPGTATNEKLFF
CDR3nt: TGTGCCAGCAGCCCAGGAACAGCAACTAATGAAAAACTGTTTTTT
abundance: NA
d_gene: NA
j_gene: TRBJ1-4
v_gene: TRBV11-2

CDR3aa: CASSLINMNTEAFF
CDR3nt: TGTGCCAGCAGCTTAATTAATATGAACACTGAAGCTTTCTTT
abundance: NA
d_gene: NA
j_gene: TRBJ1-1
v_gene: TRBV7-2

CDR3aa: CASSLGAGTDTQYF
CDR3nt: TGCGCCAGCAGCTTAGGGGCAGGCACAGATACGCAGTATTTT
abundance: NA
d_gene: NA
j_gene: TRBJ2-3
v_gene: TRBV5-1

CDR3aa: CASSRTAAGGPVNEQFF
CDR3nt: TGTGCCAGCAGCCGGACGGCAGCGGGAGGGCCGGTTAATGAGCAGTTCTTC
abundance: once
d_gene: TRBD2
j_gene: TRBJ2-1
v_gene: TRBV7-6

CDR3aa: CASRGLAGGPYEQFF
CDR3nt: TGTGCCAGCAGGGGGCTAGCGGGAGGGCCATATGAGCAGTTCTTC
abundance: few
d_gene: TRBD2
j_gene: TRBJ2-1
v_gene: TRBV6-1

CDR3aa: CASSQQIIGGGSGANVLTF
CDR3nt: TGTGCCAGCAGCCAGCAGATTATAGGGGGGGGCTCTGGGGCCAACGTCCTGACTTTC
abundance: once
d_gene: NA
j_gene: TRBJ2-6
v_gene: TRBV7-3